This T cell receptor beta chain is from a study of cytomegalovirus exposure and HLA in healthy donors. Whole-study results and caveats: Most sequenced TCRs were rare (though some public TCRs occurred in many donors). Cytomegalovirus-associated TCR beta chains were listed, numbering 164. Within the 120 or so validation repertoires, first-cohort TCR clusters tended to co-occur, according to a later analysis. Cytomegalovirus status was reportedly diagnosed by the classifier with high specificity and sensitivity.

This clone is a singleton in its sample. Antigen: not known. Produced via immunoSEQ multiplex PCR; TCRdb's table is partial and in-frame only. The sample has hundreds of thousands of clones; more than 75% are singletons. Germline V lookup: CDR1 KGHSH, CDR2 LQKENI. The CDR3 is 14 residues long. V was clipped by 8 bases and J by 4 bases; unmatched bases: 9. The sequence came from a woman younger than 45 in good health and CMV-seropositive. Sequenced sample: PBMCs. The chain recombines TRBV18 with TRBJ2-5, with TRBD1 identical over 8 bases. The CDR3 coding sequence is TGTGCCAGCCGAATGACAGGGGAAGTAGAGACCCAGTACTTC. Its protein product is CASRMTGEVETQYF.